This T cell receptor beta chain was documented in a study of early T cells in non-severe SARS-CoV-2 infection (dated by TCRdb to the early 2020s). For the study in its entirety: TCR sequencing used bulk RNA from unsorted whole blood, so alpha and beta chains could not be paired.

To note about this clonotype: No antigen is known for it. Nothing much larger sits one base from this clone, and base qualities are not available.

The research as a whole found: VDJdb matching was skewed toward anti-spike CD8 responses and likely underestimated virus-specific expansions, missing private and CD4 specificities.

According to the germline V gene (reference sequence), CDR1 reads MNHEY and CDR2 reads SMNVEV. V loses 4 bases of germline sequence and J loses 3 bases, and the interval between the two ends is 10 bases. Spanning cysteine to phenylalanine, the CDR3 consists of 14 amino acids. CDR3 DNA only is kept here, 42 bases in frame from base 1. Library method: 5' RACE. Instrument on record: NextSeq 500. To correct for sequencing error and PCR bias, the TCR library protocol tagged individual cDNA molecules with unique molecular identifiers. Sequencing covered both TCR alpha and beta chains, and within each sample the abundances of alpha and beta sequences were tightly co-correlated. In the original analysis: Decombinator V4 was used to annotate the V gene, J gene and CDR3 of the TCR sequences. Expanded TCRs were defined as changing significantly between any two time points under a Poisson model with p below 0.0001. TCR abundances were normalised to the total number of TCRs sequenced per sample and were expressed as counts per million. TRAV1-2 paired with TRAJ12, TRAJ20 or TRAJ33 defined MAIT TCRs, while TRAV10 paired with TRAJ18 defined iNKT TCRs. VDJdb, accessed on 1 November 2021, was searched for TCRs annotated for CMV, EBV and SARS-CoV-2, and TCRs annotated for more than one antigen were excluded. The public reads were quality trimmed at Q25 with fastp and then assembled into clones with MiXCR by TCRdb, keeping productive beta chains. Under each unique CDR3 protein, matching rows form one entry showing the most common genes and DNA. TCRdb, not the authors, supplied the V and J calls. This sample gives over 85,000 distinct CDR3 sequences in total; approximately 15% of them show up just once. Clones ranked in the top ten supply around 1.3% of the sample.

The study was a case-control design nested within a healthcare worker cohort in London, UK, with weekly nasopharyngeal swab PCR tests and blood sampling. Healthcare workers were recruited during the week of the UK lockdown, between 23 and 31 March 2020, and followed weekly for up to 16 weeks. Recombination connected TRBV27 to TRBJ1-5; a tentative D call is TRBD1 (5 bases match). The sequence derives from an adult who was a healthcare worker with PCR-confirmed SARS-CoV-2 infection or an uninfected control (not recorded which). Sequencing input: whole blood. This receptor has the CDR3 CASSWGRLNQPQHF. The DNA sequence is as follows: TGTGCCAGCAGTTGGGGACGGCTCAATCAGCCCCAGCATTTT.